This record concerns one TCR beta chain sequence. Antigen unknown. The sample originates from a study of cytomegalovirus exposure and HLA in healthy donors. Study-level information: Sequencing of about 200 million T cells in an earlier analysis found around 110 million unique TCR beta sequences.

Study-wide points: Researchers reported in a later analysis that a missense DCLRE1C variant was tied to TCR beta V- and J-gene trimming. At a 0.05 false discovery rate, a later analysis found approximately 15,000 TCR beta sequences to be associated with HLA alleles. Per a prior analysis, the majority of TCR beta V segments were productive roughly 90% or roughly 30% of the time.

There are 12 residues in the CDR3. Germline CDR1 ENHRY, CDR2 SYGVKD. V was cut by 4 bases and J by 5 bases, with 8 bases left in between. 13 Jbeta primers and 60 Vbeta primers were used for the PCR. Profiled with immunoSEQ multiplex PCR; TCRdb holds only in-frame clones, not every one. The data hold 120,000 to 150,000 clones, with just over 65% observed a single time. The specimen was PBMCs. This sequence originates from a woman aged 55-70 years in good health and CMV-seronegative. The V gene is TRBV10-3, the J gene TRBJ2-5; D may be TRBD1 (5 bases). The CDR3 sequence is CAISAGLETQYF. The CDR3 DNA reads TGTGCCATCAGTGCAGGGTTGGAGACCCAGTACTTC.